This T cell receptor beta chain appears in the sequencing data of a study of control samples from healthy donors and cancer patients. CDR3 length: 21 amino acids. Trimming removed 1 base from V and 2 bases from J; junction bases left unmatched: 16. CDR1 SGHTA and CDR2 FQGTGA come from the germline V gene. Sequencing was performed with immunoSEQ multiplex PCR; in TCRdb, only in-frame clones are kept and a portion is missing. Of under 450,000 clones in the sample, around nine tenths were seen once. The sample was PBMCs. The chain joins TRBV7-3 to TRBJ2-1; 11 nucleotides align to TRBD2. The sequence derives from a man aged 40-49 years with head and neck cancer. Here the CDR3 DNA reads TGTGCCAGCAGCTTAAGACCCAGGACTAGCGGGCCCTTAAAAACCTACAATGAGCAGTTCTTC. It encodes CASSLRPRTSGPLKTYNEQFF. The whole variable domain, remainder taken from reference TRBV7-3 and TRBJ2-1, is GAGVSQTPSNKVTEKGKYVELRCDPISGHTALYWYRQSLGQGPEFLIYFQGTGAADDSGLPNDRFFAVRPEGSVSTLKIQRTERGDSAVYLCASSLRPRTSGPLKTYNEQFFGPGTRLTVL.